Listed here are 31 T cell receptor beta chains from one sample, sequenced in a study of CD8+CD57+ T cells in acquired aplastic anemia (dated by TCRdb to between 2018 and 2020). Sequencing used an Illumina HiSeq 2000. Genomic DNA was used as template for profiling of TCR beta VDJ combinations and CDR3 sequences. TCRdb reanalyzed the raw reads on its own, using fastp at Q25 for trimming and MiXCR for clone calling, and kept in-frame beta chains. All rows with the same CDR3 protein become a single entry with the most common DNA and genes. In all, the sample holds about 210,000 distinct CDR3 sequences, and 60% to 65% of those were seen once. 25% to 30% of the sample is in the top ten clones. Sequences were obtained from sorted CD4+, CD8+, or CD8+CD57+ T cells (not recorded which) from PBMCs. Every receptor here comes from a human donor in good health.

This clonotype was seen repeatedly, ten times or more. The chain joins TRBV7-9 to TRBJ2-1, with D unclear. The V and J ends lost 7 bases and 0 bases respectively, with 13 bases between them. Germline CDR1 is SEHNR and CDR2 is FQNEAQ (reference sequence). The CDR3 contains 15 residues. The DNA of the CDR3 is TGTGCCAGCACCCCGGGTTCCCTCTCCTACAATGAGCAGTTCTTC. Translating gives CASTPGSLSYNEQFF.

This chain uses TRBV6-4 with TRBJ2-3, with no clear D. This CDR3 contains 14 residues. Germline CDR1 and CDR2: MRHNA and SNTAGT. V was pared by 3 bases and J by 0 bases, with 7 bases between. This CDR3 is CASSERTSTDTQYF. The CDR3 DNA reads as TGTGCCAGCAGTGAGAGAACTAGCACAGATACGCAGTATTTT.

The V gene is TRBV20-1, the J gene TRBJ2-1; D gene ambiguous. Germline V CDR1 and CDR2: DFQATT, SNEGSKA (reference sequence). Trimming cost V 3 bases and J 4 bases, with 10 bases left between them. The CDR3 totals 13 residues. CDR3 DNA: TGCAGTGCTAGGCTGGAAGGGTACAATGAGCAGTTCTTC. The encoded protein is CSARLEGYNEQFF.

The rearrangement links TRBV28 to TRBJ1-1; D gene uncertain. Trimming stripped 8 bases from V and 1 base from J, with 8 bases between. The CDR3 consists of 12 residues. CDR1 MDHEN and CDR2 SYDVKM come from the germline V gene. This chain's CDR3 is CASLSPNTEAFF. The CDR3 nucleotides read TGTGCCAGCTTATCTCCGAACACTGAAGCTTTCTTT.

This clonotype was observed at least ten times. The V and J genes are TRBV7-3 and TRBJ2-5, with unresolved D. Trimming left V 2 bases short and J 4 bases short, with 14 bases between. The CDR3 is made up of 15 amino acids. Germline V gene sequence: CDR1 SGHTA, CDR2 FQGTGA. The CDR3 region is CASSLGEDGRETQYF. DNA for the CDR3: TGTGCCAGCAGCTTAGGAGAAGACGGCCGAGAGACCCAGTACTTC.

J is TRBJ1-2 and V is TRBV7-2; tentative D call: TRBD1 (5 bases). The V end lost 4 bases, the J end lost 1 base, and 13 bases lay between the germline ends. Germline CDR1 SGHTA, CDR2 FQGNSA. This CDR3 spans 15 amino acids. The DNA for the CDR3 is TGTGCCAGCAGCTCTTCAGGGAGGATTAACTATGGCTACACCTTC. Translating gives CASSSSGRINYGYTF. Filled out from reference TRBV7-2 and TRBJ1-2, the complete variable domain reads GAGVSQSPSNKVTEKGKDVELRCDPISGHTALYWYRQSLGQGLEFLIYFQGNSAPDKSGLPSDRFSAERTGGSVSTLTIQRTQQEDSAVYLCASSSSGRINYGYTFGSGTRLTVV.

V gene TRBV7-9 combines with J gene TRBJ2-3; D is unclear. Per the germline V gene, CDR1 is SEHNR and CDR2 is FQNEAQ (reference sequence). Trimming took 2 bases from V and 2 from J, leaving 5 bases between them. This CDR3 is 13 amino acids long. The CDR3 sequence: CASSLRNTDTQYF. CDR3 sequence (DNA): TGTGCCAGCAGCTTAAGGAACACAGATACGCAGTATTTT.

This chain links TRBV2 with TRBJ2-5; 16 bases fit TRBD2. The CDR3 has 16 amino acids. CDR1 SNHLY and CDR2 FYNNEI come from the germline V gene. The V segment lost 6 bases and the J segment 5 bases; nucleotides outside the gene matches: 6. The CDR3 reads CASSPGLAGGGETQYF. CDR3 in DNA: TGTGCCAGCAGCCCGGGACTAGCGGGGGGGGGTGAGACCCAGTACTTC. Together with reference TRBV2 and TRBJ2-5, the CDR3 gives the full variable domain: EPEVTQTPSHQVTQMGQEVILRCVPISNHLYFYWYRQILGQKVEFLVSFYNNEISEKSEIFDDQFSVERPDGSNFTLKIRSTKLEDSAMYFCASSPGLAGGGETQYFGPGTRLLVL.

This chain joins TRBV7-9 and TRBJ1-5; D might be TRBD1 (5 bases). CDR3 length equals 12 residues. Trimming pared 5 bases from V and 14 bases from J, leaving 16 bases between. The germline V gene has CDR1 SEHNR and CDR2 FQNEAQ (reference sequence). CDR3 sequence (DNA): TGTGCCAGCAGCGCCCTGACAGCCTACGAGCATTTT. Its protein is CASSALTAYEHF.

This chain connects TRBV29-1 to TRBJ1-1, with D unclear. V lost 4 bases to trimming and J lost 5 bases, with 20 bases between them. CDR3 length: 15 amino acids. Germline CDR1 reads SQVTM; CDR2 reads ANQGSEA. The CDR3 DNA reads TGCAGCGTTGCCTCCCAGGTCAGGCGGGAGACTGAAGCTTTCTTT. Its protein is CSVASQVRRETEAFF.

J is TRBJ1-5 and V is TRBV7-3; D is uncertain. From germline, CDR1 is SGHTA and CDR2 FQGTGA. The ends were cut back, 6 bases at V and 11 bases at J, with 20 bases in the middle. The CDR3 is 14 residues long. CDR3 in amino acids: CASSEAEVVVAQHF. The CDR3 region has the DNA TGTGCCAGCAGTGAAGCGGAGGTGGTCGTGGCCCAGCATTTT.

The rearrangement links TRBV7-2 to TRBJ2-5; no reliable D call. The length of the CDR3 is 13 residues. Germline CDR1 reads SGHTA; CDR2 reads FQGNSA. Trimming cost V 5 bases and J 2 bases, with 9 bases left between them. CDR3 region: CASSTNYQETQYF. The DNA for the CDR3 is TGTGCCAGCAGCACTAATTATCAAGAGACCCAGTACTTC.

The chain carries TRBV25-1 and TRBJ2-2; D not resolved. The CDR3 totals 15 residues. Deletions cut 5 bases from V and 7 bases from J, with 17 bases between. From germline, CDR1 is MGHDK and CDR2 SYGVNS. CDR3 in DNA: TGTGCCAGCAGTAGGGCCGGTGGGTTAGGCGGGGAGCTGTTTTTT. This codes for CASSRAGGLGGELFF.

This clonotype was picked up a small number of times. The chain employs TRBV10-3 and TRBJ1-2; 7 bases match TRBD1. The CDR3 has 15 amino acids. Germline CDR1 is ENHRY and CDR2 is SYGVKD. Trimming removed 5 bases from V and 8 bases from J; junction bases left unmatched: 14. CDR3 DNA: TGTGCCATCAGTCCGCAAACCGGGACAGCCTTAGGCTACACCTTC. This encodes CAISPQTGTALGYTF.

This chain uses TRBV2 with TRBJ1-4; 10 positions agree with TRBD1. This CDR3 contains 16 residues. Germline V gene sequence: CDR1 SNHLY, CDR2 FYNNEI. The V and J ends lost 8 bases and 4 bases, in that order; junction bases with no gene match: 10. CDR3 loop: CASWTGGSGLNEKLFF. CDR3 DNA sequence: TGTGCCAGCTGGACAGGGGGGTCAGGGCTTAATGAAAAACTGTTTTTT. The variable domain in full, with the rest retrieved from reference TRBV2 and TRBJ1-4, is EPEVTQTPSHQVTQMGQEVILRCVPISNHLYFYWYRQILGQKVEFLVSFYNNEISEKSEIFDDQFSVERPDGSNFTLKIRSTKLEDSAMYFCASWTGGSGLNEKLFFGSGTQLSVL.

The chain combines TRBV29-1 with TRBJ1-2; D call uncertain. The germline CDR1 and CDR2 sequences are SQVTM and ANQGSEA. The CDR3 spans 17 residues. V dropped 5 bases and J dropped 1 base, with 23 bases sitting between them. CDR3 DNA sequence: TGCAGCGTTATGGTGTTCGGGCAGATAAGCGATAACTATGGCTACACCTTC. Translating it yields CSVMVFGQISDNYGYTF.

The CDR3 sequence is CASKLGQGQSEQYF. CDR3 DNA sequence: TGTGCCAGCAAACTAGGGCAGGGTCAGTCCGAGCAGTACTTC. V gene TRBV2 combines with J gene TRBJ2-7; possibly TRBD1 or TRBD2 for D (5 bases each). V lost 7 bases, J lost 6 bases, and 19 bases lay in between. CDR1 and CDR2 from the germline V gene are SNHLY and FYNNEI. The CDR3 is made up of 14 amino acids.

CDR3 amino acids: CASRTEERGSYEQYF. The CDR3, as DNA: TGTGCCAGCAGGACTGAGGAGCGGGGGTCCTACGAGCAGTACTTC. The J gene is TRBJ2-7, the V gene TRBV2; 8 bases match TRBD2. Germline CDR1 reads SNHLY; CDR2 reads FYNNEI. The CDR3 loop spans 15 amino acids. V dropped 6 bases and J dropped 1; count of bases not matched to a gene: 8.

The chain employs TRBV2 and TRBJ2-1, with 7 bases that match TRBD2. Unmatched junction bases numbered 7, after V lost 6 bases and J lost 5 bases. The CDR3 totals 14 residues. Germline assignment: CDR1 SNHLY and CDR2 FYNNEI. This CDR3 reads CASSVGLADNEQFF. CDR3 nucleotide sequence: TGTGCCAGCAGCGTAGGTCTAGCGGACAATGAGCAGTTCTTC.

The chain employs TRBV20-1 and TRBJ1-6, with D possibly matching TRBD1 (6 bases). CDR1 is DFQATT, CDR2 SNEGSKA, per germline (reference sequence). Trimming stripped 3 bases from V and 6 bases from J, with 18 bases between. CDR3 length: 16 residues. The CDR3 here is CSASSTDSGVNSPLHF. The CDR3 region has the DNA TGCAGTGCTAGCTCCACCGACTCAGGGGTTAATTCACCCCTCCACTTT.

This clonotype came up a few times. The rearrangement uses TRBV20-1 and TRBJ2-7; tentatively, D is TRBD1 (6 bases). This CDR3 comprises 18 residues. The germline V gene encodes CDR1 DFQATT and CDR2 SNEGSKA (reference sequence). Trimming removed 1 base at V and 1 base at J, with 23 bases between. The CDR3 DNA follows: TGCAGTGCTAGAGCACCAGGGGCCTCCCAGAGTTGGTCCTACGAGCAGTACTTC. As protein: CSARAPGASQSWSYEQYF.

V is TRBV7-3 and J is TRBJ2-7; D might be TRBD1 or TRBD2, each matching 5 bases. Germline V gives CDR1 SGHTA, CDR2 FQGTGA. The CDR3 spans 14 residues. The V and J ends lost 2 bases and 6 bases respectively, with 14 bases between them. CDR3 sequence reads: CASSLGGASVEQYF. The CDR3 coding sequence is TGTGCCAGCAGCTTAGGGGGTGCCTCCGTCGAGCAGTACTTC.

The genes are TRBV20-1 and TRBJ2-7; 7 nucleotides line up with TRBD1. This CDR3 is built from 14 residues. The V gene end was trimmed by 6 bases and the J gene end by 2 bases; junction bases not matched to a gene: 10. Germline V lookup: CDR1 DFQATT, CDR2 SNEGSKA (reference sequence). The CDR3 DNA sequence: TGCAGTGCCAGCAGACTCGGACAGGCCTACGAGCAGTACTTC. This encodes CSASRLGQAYEQYF.

This clonotype was picked up many times. The CDR3 protein is CASSGGRTNTEAFF. The CDR3 DNA reads TGTGCCAGCAGCGGGGGGCGGACGAACACTGAAGCTTTCTTT. The chain links TRBV4-2 to TRBJ1-1; a possible D gene is TRBD1 (6 bases). This CDR3 has 14 residues. Per the germline V gene, CDR1 is LGHNA and CDR2 is YNFKEQ. Deletions cut 5 bases from V and 1 base from J, with 11 bases between.

V is TRBV27 and J is TRBJ1-5; D is unresolved. Per the germline V gene, CDR1 is MNHEY and CDR2 is SMNVEV (reference sequence). This CDR3 has 13 residues. The V end lost 4 bases, the J end lost 7 bases, and 11 bases lay between the germline ends. The CDR3 reads CASSYRVEQPQHF. The CDR3 coding sequence is TGTGCCAGCAGTTATAGGGTAGAACAGCCCCAGCATTTT.

Only one count was recorded for this clonotype. Given a much more abundant clone one base away, this may be a read error. As DNA, the CDR3 is TGTGCCAGCAGTCACCGGGACAGCAGCTCCTACGAGCAGTACTTC. Amino acid sequence: CASSHRDSSSYEQYF. The chain joins TRBV2 to TRBJ2-7; 7 positions agree with TRBD1. The CDR3 spans 15 residues. V lost 5 bases and J lost 0; bases outside the gene matches: 7. Germline CDR1 reads SNHLY; CDR2 reads FYNNEI.

V and J are TRBV2 and TRBJ2-5; 8 nucleotides match TRBD2. Germline V CDR1 and CDR2: SNHLY, FYNNEI. The CDR3 consists of 17 residues. Losses at the gene ends were 4 bases for V and 5 bases for J; bases not matched to a gene: 15. CDR3 protein: CASSGSSGSAYNETQYF. CDR3 DNA sequence: TGTGCCAGCAGTGGGTCGAGCGGGAGTGCTTACAATGAGACCCAGTACTTC.

On this clonotype itself: A junction boundary mismatches the germline segment, possibly from a read error. The CDR3 loop is CASSLEQSDIQDF. The CDR3 DNA sequence: TGTGCCAGCAGCTTGGAGCAGTCGGACATTCAGGACTTC. V usage is TRBV5-5 and J usage is TRBJ2-4; D is possibly TRBD1 (5 bases). Germline V CDR1 and CDR2: SGHKS, YYEKEE (reference sequence). The CDR3 has 13 residues.

This clonotype was counted many times. This rearrangement joins TRBV12-3 or TRBV12-4 to TRBJ1-2; D is uncertain. V dropped 7 bases and J dropped 2 bases, with 8 bases sitting between them. The CDR3 loop spans 12 amino acids. The DNA for the CDR3 is TGTGCCAGCAAACCGGACAACTATGGCTACACCTTC. This encodes CASKPDNYGYTF.

The V and J genes are TRBV11-2 and TRBJ2-5; 9 bases line up with TRBD1. V lost 5 bases and J lost 1; bases outside the gene matches: 8. Looked up from germline, CDR1 is SGHAT and CDR2 is FQNNGV. The CDR3 runs to 16 residues. CDR3 in DNA: TGTGCCAGCAGCCTCGGGACAGGGCCCAGCCAAGAGACCCAGTACTTC. The encoded protein is CASSLGTGPSQETQYF.

Concerning this clonotype itself: One end of the junction fails to match germline, which may point to a read error. This chain connects TRBV24-1 to TRBJ2-2, with D perhaps TRBD1 (6 bases). The CDR3 is made up of 14 amino acids. The germline V gene has CDR1 KGHDR and CDR2 SFDVKD. The CDR3 coding sequence is TGTGCCAGCAGTACAGGGTCGTACACCGGGGAGCTGTTTTTT. This gives the protein CASSTGSYTGELFF.